This T cell receptor beta chain comes out of a study of cytomegalovirus exposure and HLA in healthy donors. About the research overall: Most donors, around 81% of 398 genotyped, fell in the Caucasian-associated ancestry cluster.

The study's findings and limits: Most TCR sequences proved rare, with some public TCRs found in many donors. Clonal expansion, a later analysis showed, was greater in HLA-associated TCR beta chains than in equally common others.

The CDR3 sequence is 17 residues long. Germline V gene sequence: CDR1 SGHRS, CDR2 YFSETQ. With V trimmed by 2 bases and J by 5 bases, 14 bases remained unmatched. This clone came up once. Its specificity is not known. Vbeta (60) and Jbeta (13) primers were used in the PCR. The protocol was immunoSEQ multiplex PCR, while the TCRdb copy is restricted to in-frame clones and leaves out a portion. The sample yields 110,000 or so clones, roughly 70% seen once. The origin of this receptor is a woman aged 40 to 49 in good health and CMV-seropositive. The sample consisted of PBMCs. This chain joins TRBV5-1 and TRBJ2-5, with TRBD1 matching over 8 bases. CDR3 in amino acids: CASSLGPGQGMRETQYF. The CDR3 coding sequence is TGCGCCAGCAGCTTAGGACCTGGACAGGGTATGCGGGAGACCCAGTACTTC.